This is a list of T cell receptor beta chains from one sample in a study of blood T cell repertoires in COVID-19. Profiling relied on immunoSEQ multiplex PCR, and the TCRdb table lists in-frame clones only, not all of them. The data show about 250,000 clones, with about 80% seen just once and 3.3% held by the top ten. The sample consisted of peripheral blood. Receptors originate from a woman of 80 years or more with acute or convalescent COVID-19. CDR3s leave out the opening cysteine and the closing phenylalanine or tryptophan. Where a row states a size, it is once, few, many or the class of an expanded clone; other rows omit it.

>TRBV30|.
AWRGASGYT
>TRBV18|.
ASSSGQVGTEAF
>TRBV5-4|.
ASSLGGGGSYNEQF
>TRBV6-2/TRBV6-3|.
ASSFSGLAGNEQF
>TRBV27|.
ASSLNRSYNSPLH
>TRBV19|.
ASTEMGTGLNQPQH
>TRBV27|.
ASSPLPGQRRHYGYT
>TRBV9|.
ASSVSGQSSYNEQF
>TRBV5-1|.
ASSFGDTTDTQY
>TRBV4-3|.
ASSQDYSTGFYGYT
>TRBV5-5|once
ASSPGEGEQPQH
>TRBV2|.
ASSPRGGEGQPQH
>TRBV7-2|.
ASSLVGHEQF
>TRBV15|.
ATSRDSFQLSYNEQF
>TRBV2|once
ARTGTSNADTQY
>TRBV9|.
ASSASGTGVAGELF
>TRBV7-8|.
ASSLGARGNTIY
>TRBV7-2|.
ASSLAPGIYNEQF
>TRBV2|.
ASSSGPGGESPLH
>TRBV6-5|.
ASSLQGGNSPLH
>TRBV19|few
ASSIPPGTQY
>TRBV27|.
ASSPRQRVYGYT
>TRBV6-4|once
ASSAQTPGQGILNSPLH
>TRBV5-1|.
ASSDSATNEKLF
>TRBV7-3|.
ASSLLAPTESYGYT
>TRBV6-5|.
ASSPGGSNEKLF
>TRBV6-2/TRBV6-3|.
ASSSWTGFGDTQY
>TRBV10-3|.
AISVSDRGPEGYT
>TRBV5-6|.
ASSLSDTQY
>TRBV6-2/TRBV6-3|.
ASSPHQQGSSNQPQH
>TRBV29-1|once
SVGVGTQY
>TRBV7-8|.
ASSLAWGRGRYEQY
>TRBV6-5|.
ASSYPNYSGYQPQH
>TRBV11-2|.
ASSQLSGQGAFGKLF
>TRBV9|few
ASSVGFGGNQPQH
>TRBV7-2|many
ASSLAKWAGGRGSYEQY
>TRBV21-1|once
ASSKGTGFGYT
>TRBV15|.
ATSRWGGSRGTGELF
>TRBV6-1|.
ASSEVERDTQY
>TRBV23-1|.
ASTVTANYGYT
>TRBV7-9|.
ASRTGGAAPEAF
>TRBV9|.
ASSAGQLRSGNTIY
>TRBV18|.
ASSPFVLQGHSRGIQY
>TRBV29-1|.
SVDSQMNTEAF
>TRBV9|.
ASSATSGRHNEQF
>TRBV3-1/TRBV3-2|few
ASSHEGWEKLF
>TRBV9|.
ASSWTDSYGYT
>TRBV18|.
ASSPPSGGAVQY